A single sample gave rise to the 19 T cell receptor beta chains below, sequenced in a study of human thymus T cells. Some clones are missing from TCRdb's copy, which holds only in-frame ones; the method was immunoSEQ multiplex PCR. The sample gives 60,000 to 75,000 clones, 85% to 95% of which show up once; 0.034% is in the top ten. Thymus tissue for the work was resected from patients undergoing corrective heart surgery. The source material was thymus tissue. These receptors were taken from a girl under three years old with a congenital heart defect but otherwise immunologically healthy.

V and J are TRBV5-6 and TRBJ2-7; tentative D call: TRBD1 (5 bases). CDR1 and CDR2 (germline): SGHDT, YYEEEE. The germline V and J ends were trimmed by 0 bases and 12 bases, with 19 bases remaining between them. There are 14 residues in the CDR3. Written as DNA, the CDR3 is TGTGCCAGCAGCTTGGGTCCGCAGGGTGAGGATCTGTACTTC. The encoded protein is CASSLGPQGEDLYF.

The chain combines TRBV4-2 with TRBJ2-7; 8 nucleotides align to TRBD2. V dropped 3 bases and J dropped 3; count of bases not matched to a gene: 13. Germline-derived CDR1 and CDR2 are LGHNA and YNFKEQ. CDR3 length equals 17 residues. CDR3 in amino acids: CASSHIGDGRVNYEQYF. The CDR3 DNA follows: TGTGCCAGCAGCCACATAGGCGACGGGAGGGTGAACTACGAGCAGTACTTC.

This chain uses TRBV7-9 with TRBJ2-7; no definite D call. V was pared by 1 base and J by 1 base, with 14 bases between. CDR1 and CDR2 (germline): SEHNR, FQNEAQ (reference sequence). The CDR3 is made up of 16 amino acids. CDR3 bases: TGTGCCAGCAGCTTAGTGAGCCTGGGGTCTTCCTACGAGCAGTACTTC. Translating gives CASSLVSLGSSYEQYF.

Regarding this clone: An end of the junction does not agree with germline; a read error may underlie this. The V and J genes are TRBV6-6 and TRBJ1-5, with TRBD1 identical over 7 bases. Germline CDR1 MNHNY, CDR2 SVGAGI (reference sequence). This CDR3 has 15 residues. The CDR3 reads CASSTQGELNRPQHF. CDR3 bases: TGTGCCAGCAGTACGCAGGGGGAGCTCAATCGGCCCCAGCATTTT.

V usage is TRBV2 and J usage is TRBJ2-1, with TRBD2 as a possible D gene (6 bases). CDR3 length: 15 amino acids. V was pared by 4 bases and J by 1 base, with 11 bases between. Germline-derived CDR1 and CDR2 are SNHLY and FYNNEI. CDR3 loop: CASSAAGMSYNEQFF. The CDR3 coding sequence is TGTGCCAGCAGTGCCGCGGGGATGTCCTACAATGAGCAGTTCTTC.

The rearrangement links TRBV5-5 to TRBJ1-5, with no clear D. CDR1 is SGHKS, CDR2 YYEKEE, per germline (reference sequence). The CDR3 consists of 16 residues. V gave up 5 bases and J gave up 0 bases, with 15 bases separating them. In DNA form, the CDR3 reads TGTGCCAGCAGTCTCTCATGGGGATATAGCAATCAGCCCCAGCATTTT. Its translation: CASSLSWGYSNQPQHF.

This clone has a single count. V usage is TRBV21-1 and J usage is TRBJ1-2; the table's D call of TRBD1 was not tested on the DNA. TRBV21-1 is designated a pseudogene. CDR3 size: 14 residues. In DNA, the CDR3 is TGTGCCAGCAGCAACCCGGGACAGGGGGGAGGCTACACCTTC. Its protein is CASSNPGQGGGYTF.

The chain couples TRBV7-3 to TRBJ2-1; 14 nucleotides align to TRBD2. Trimming removed 1 base from V and 7 bases from J; junction bases left unmatched: 6. Germline V gives CDR1 SGHTA, CDR2 FQGTGA. This CDR3 region has 17 residues. Here the CDR3 reads CASSLKAGTSGRNEQFF. The CDR3 nucleotides are TGTGCCAGCAGCTTAAAGGCGGGGACTAGCGGGAGAAATGAGCAGTTCTTC.

The rearrangement joins TRBV10-3 to TRBJ1-1, with D perhaps TRBD1 (5 bases). This CDR3 has 17 residues. Germline CDR1 and CDR2: ENHRY and SYGVKD. The V end was cut by 2 bases, the J end by 0 bases, with 16 bases between. The CDR3 nucleotides read TGTGCCATCAGTGAGCCCGGACACTCCTCGTTGAACACTGAAGCTTTCTTT. It yields the protein CAISEPGHSSLNTEAFF.

The gene calls are TRBV4-3 and TRBJ2-5, with a weak D call TRBD1 (6 bases). The CDR3 extends over 16 amino acids. V shed 2 bases and J shed 3 bases, with 16 bases lying between them. Germline V gene lookup returns CDR1 LGHNA and CDR2 YSLEER. The CDR3 loop reads CASSQTTMRGKETQYF. The CDR3 coding sequence is TGCGCCAGCAGCCAAACGACGATGAGGGGGAAAGAGACCCAGTACTTC.

J is TRBJ1-2 and V is TRBV4-1, with 11 bases that match TRBD1. V was pared by 3 bases and J by 5 bases, with 8 bases of the junction left unmatched. The CDR3 totals 16 residues. CDR1 and CDR2 from the germline V gene are MGHRA and YSYEKL. CDR3 loop: CASSHAWTGGKYGYTF. CDR3 bases: TGCGCCAGCAGCCATGCTTGGACAGGGGGCAAGTATGGCTACACCTTC.

The rearrangement links TRBV10-2 to TRBJ2-7; possibly TRBD1 for D (6 bases). V lost 8 bases, J lost 3 bases, and 17 bases lay in between. Germline V gene lookup returns CDR1 WSHSY and CDR2 SAAADI. The CDR3 spans 14 residues. In DNA form, the CDR3 reads TGCGCCAGCTGGGGCGGACAGATCAACTACGAGCAGTACTTC. Protein product: CASWGGQINYEQYF.

This chain connects TRBV15 to TRBJ1-5; tentative D call: TRBD1 (6 bases). Germline V CDR1 and CDR2: LNHNV, YYDKDF (reference sequence). V gave up 1 base and J gave up 6 bases, with 13 bases separating them. There are 15 residues in the CDR3. The CDR3 reads CATSRVTLQGQPQHF. The DNA for the CDR3 is TGTGCCACCAGCAGAGTCACCCTACAGGGTCAGCCCCAGCATTTT.

The chain joins TRBV5-1 to TRBJ1-2; weak D call: TRBD1 (5 bases). This CDR3 contains 17 residues. The V and J ends lost 3 bases and 0 bases respectively, with 18 bases between them. Germline V lookup: CDR1 SGHRS, CDR2 YFSETQ. CDR3 protein: CASSSPGRVEANYGYTF. The DNA for the CDR3 is TGCGCCAGCAGCTCGCCGGGACGAGTAGAAGCTAACTATGGCTACACCTTC.

This clone appeared once. The chain couples TRBV7-2 to TRBJ1-2; tentatively, D is TRBD1 (5 bases). Between the trimmed V and J ends, which lost 1 base and 1 base, there was a span of 13 bases. This CDR3 has 16 residues. The germline CDR1 and CDR2 sequences are SGHTA and FQGNSA. CDR3: CASSLGPSGINYGYTF. In DNA form, the CDR3 reads TGTGCCAGCAGCTTAGGTCCTTCAGGGATTAACTATGGCTACACCTTC.

The chain employs TRBV6-5 and TRBJ2-7, with 9 positions matching TRBD1. This CDR3 contains 13 residues. CDR1 is MNHEY and CDR2 is SVGAGI in the germline V gene. V dropped 2 bases and J dropped 4; count of bases not matched to a gene: 0. The CDR3: CASSYGTGYEQYF. CDR3 bases: TGTGCCAGCAGTTACGGGACAGGGTACGAGCAGTACTTC.

The CDR3, as DNA: TGTGCCAGCAAATCTAATGGGACTAGCGGGAGAGAAGAGACCCAGTACTTC. This translates into CASKSNGTSGREETQYF. The rearrangement links TRBV28 to TRBJ2-5, with 14 bases lining up with TRBD2. Germline V gene data show CDR1 as MDHEN and CDR2 as SYDVKM. The CDR3 spans 17 residues. Losses at the gene ends were 7 bases for V and 3 bases for J; bases not matched to a gene: 10.

DNA of the CDR3: TGTGCCAGCAGTTTATGCCCCAGGGGGGCCTACGAGCAGTACTTC. Its protein is CASSLCPRGAYEQYF. This chain joins TRBV28 and TRBJ2-7; D may be TRBD1 (7 bases). Trimming stripped 0 bases from V and 2 bases from J, with 11 bases between. Germline lookup yields CDR1 MDHEN and CDR2 SYDVKM. The CDR3 is 15 residues long.

This sequence joins TRBV28 and TRBJ2-7; 8 bases are a match to TRBD2. Germline loops: CDR1 MDHEN, CDR2 SYDVKM. With 3 bases clipped from V and 9 bases from J, the junction kept 10 bases outside the gene matches. The CDR3 contains 14 residues. CDR3 loop: CASSFKLAAPGQYF. The CDR3 nucleotides are TGTGCCAGCAGTTTTAAACTAGCGGCCCCCGGGCAGTACTTC. The full variable domain, with the rest looked up from reference TRBV28 and TRBJ2-7, is DVKVTQSSRYLVKRTGEKVFLECVQDMDHENMFWYRQDPGLGLRLIYFSYDVKMKEKGDIPEGYSVSREKKERFSLILESASTNQTSMYLCASSFKLAAPGQYFGPGTRLTVT.